This TCR beta chain was obtained from a study of blood T cells in healthy people across ages (dated by TCRdb to the mid-2010s). Regarding the research as a whole: In model experiments, template switching captured roughly one uniquely barcoded TCR beta cDNA molecule for every two T cells. Age-related changes in TCR beta repertoire diversity were measured in the study by deep sequencing normalized with unique cDNA molecular identifiers. The donors were split into four age groups: young (average 16 years), middle-aged (nearly 40), aged (roughly 65) and long-lived (approximately 80). To avoid experimental bias, donors of different ages were randomly spread across the sequencing lanes. Using the same blood draw, the study looked at two additional independent replicas of 1 million unique cDNA reads for two donors, one aged 18 to 30 and the other aged 80 or older. Overall study outcomes, separate from this receptor: Compared with the aged group, the long-lived group had more naive CD4+ T cells, fewer expanded clones and increased TCR diversity, suggesting age selection. Because the CMV infection status of the donors was unknown, age-related changes in expanded clonotypes may potentially have been confounded. Observed TCR beta diversity per million T cells fell roughly linearly with age, and a significant reduction was already apparent by age roughly 40. Bulk unsorted PBMC profiling prevented conclusive comparison of naive and antigen-experienced compartments. There was a strong correlation between observed TCR beta diversity and the percentage of naive T cells measured by flow cytometry. Estimates of total diversity based on one million sequenced T cells were considered lower bounds and underestimates.

Turning to this clonotype: Its antigen is not yet known. No much larger clonotype is one base removed from it; base qualities were not supplied.

Systemically healthy Caucasian individuals from Russia, 35 to 50 in total and aged roughly 6 to 100 years, were included as donors. Approximately 9 milliliters of peripheral blood were collected from each donor into EDTA-treated Vacutainer tubes. PBMCs were isolated by Ficoll-Paque density-gradient centrifugation, with at least 6 million obtained per sample. Trizol reagent was used to extract total RNA from the PBMCs, yielding at least 6 micrograms per sample. Naive CD45RAhigh/CD27high T cell percentages were measured by flow cytometry on a PBMC aliquot from every donor. Via the germline V gene (reference sequence), CDR1 is DFQATT and CDR2 SNEGSKA. V is clipped by 6 bases and J by 5 bases, and the sequence between their germline boundaries is 23 bases long. From the cysteine through the phenylalanine, the CDR3 covers 16 amino acids. Just CDR3 DNA is preserved here, 48 bases in frame from base 1. The library was made by 5' RACE. These reads were obtained on an Illumina HiSeq 2500. A second PCR of about 7 to 12 cycles was run with a J-beta primer mix and a sample-barcoded 5' primer. Each TCR beta cDNA molecule received a unique molecular identifier from a template-switch 5' adaptor carrying 12 random nucleotides. Each sample yielded at least 2.5 million CDR3-containing paired-end reads. All of the RNA was converted into first-strand cDNA using the Mint cDNA synthesis kit, with a TRBC-specific oligonucleotide serving as the primer. After uracil-DNA glycosylase treatment, a first 18-cycle PCR used universal primers M1SS and BC2_uni_R on all cDNA. In the authors' own workflow: For normalization, 1 million high-quality reads were randomly selected from each sample, with every read carrying a distinct molecular identifier. Instead of being binned into consensus sequences, reads that shared molecular identifiers were thrown out. MiTCR, run with a Q25 quality threshold and the strictest error-elimination algorithm, handled CDR3 identification, clonotype clustering and error correction. A nonparametric unseen species model with Euler transformation was used to estimate a lower bound on total TCR beta diversity. TCRdb ran its own pipeline on the public reads, namely fastp trimming at Q25 and MiXCR clone calling, and kept in-frame beta chains. Each entry is one CDR3 protein sequence, shown with its most common DNA and genes. TCRdb, not the original authors, processed these V and J calls. This sample is represented by 850,000 to 1,000,000 distinct CDR3 sequences; just over 50% of them were singletons. The leading ten clones occupy over 20% of the sample.

Sequencing used blood. The sequence joins TRBV20-1 to TRBJ2-1, with the D gene not clear enough to name. The origin of this receptor is an older woman in good health. CDR3 loop: CSAPTASPYYHNEQFF. The sequenced DNA: TGCAGTGCCCCAACGGCCTCGCCATACTATCACAATGAGCAGTTCTTC.